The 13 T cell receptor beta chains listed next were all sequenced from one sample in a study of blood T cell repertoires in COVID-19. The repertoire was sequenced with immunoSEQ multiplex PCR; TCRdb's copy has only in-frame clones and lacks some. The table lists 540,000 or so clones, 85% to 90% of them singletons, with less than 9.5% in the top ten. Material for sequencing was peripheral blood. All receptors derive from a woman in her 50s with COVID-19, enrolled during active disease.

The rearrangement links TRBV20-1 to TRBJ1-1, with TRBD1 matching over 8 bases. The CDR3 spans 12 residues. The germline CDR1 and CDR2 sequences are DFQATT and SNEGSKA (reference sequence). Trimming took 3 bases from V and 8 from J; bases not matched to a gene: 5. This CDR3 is CSASHRDREAFF. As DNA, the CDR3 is TGCAGTGCTAGTCACCGGGACAGGGAAGCTTTCTTT.

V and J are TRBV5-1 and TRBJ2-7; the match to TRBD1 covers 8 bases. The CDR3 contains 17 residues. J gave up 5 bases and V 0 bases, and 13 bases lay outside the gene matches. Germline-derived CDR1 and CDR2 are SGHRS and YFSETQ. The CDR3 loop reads CASSLAGFGRGPDEQYF. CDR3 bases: TGCGCCAGCAGCTTGGCCGGGTTTGGCAGGGGGCCAGACGAGCAGTACTTC.

The CDR3 here is CAPPADRDAKNIQYF. The CDR3 coding sequence is TGTGCCCCTCCCGCGGACAGGGATGCCAAAAACATTCAGTACTTC. The chain combines TRBV21-1 with TRBJ2-4; the table's D call TRBD1 went unverified against the DNA. TRBV21-1 is a pseudogene. The CDR3 has 15 residues.

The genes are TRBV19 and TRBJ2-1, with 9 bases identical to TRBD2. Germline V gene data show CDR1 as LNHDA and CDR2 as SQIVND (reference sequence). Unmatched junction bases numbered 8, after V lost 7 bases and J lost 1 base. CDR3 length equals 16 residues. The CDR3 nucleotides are TGTGCCAGTACCCAGACAGCGGGGGGTTCCTACAATGAGCAGTTCTTC. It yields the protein CASTQTAGGSYNEQFF.

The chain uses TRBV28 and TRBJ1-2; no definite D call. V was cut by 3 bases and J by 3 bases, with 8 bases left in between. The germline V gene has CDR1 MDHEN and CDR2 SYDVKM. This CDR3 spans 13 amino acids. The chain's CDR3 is CASSLGSYYGYTF. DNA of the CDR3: TGTGCCAGCAGTTTGGGCAGCTACTATGGCTACACCTTC.

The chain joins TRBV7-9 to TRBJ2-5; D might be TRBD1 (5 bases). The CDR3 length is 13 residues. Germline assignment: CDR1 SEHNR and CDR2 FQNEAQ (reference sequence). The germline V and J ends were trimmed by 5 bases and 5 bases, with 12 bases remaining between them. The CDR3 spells CASSPQGVETQYF. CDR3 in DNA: TGTGCCAGCAGCCCGCAAGGGGTGGAGACCCAGTACTTC.

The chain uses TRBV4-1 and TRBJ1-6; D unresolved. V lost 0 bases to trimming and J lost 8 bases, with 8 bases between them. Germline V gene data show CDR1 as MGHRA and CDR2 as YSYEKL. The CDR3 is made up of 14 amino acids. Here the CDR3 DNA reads TGCGCCAGCAGCCAAGATGTTCGGGATTCACCCCTCCACTTT. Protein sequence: CASSQDVRDSPLHF.

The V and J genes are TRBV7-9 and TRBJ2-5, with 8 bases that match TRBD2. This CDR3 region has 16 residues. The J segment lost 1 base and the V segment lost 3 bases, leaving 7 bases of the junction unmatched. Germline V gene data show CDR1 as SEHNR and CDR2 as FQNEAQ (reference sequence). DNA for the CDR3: TGTGCCAGCAGCTTCGGGTCTAGCGGGCTCCAAGAGACCCAGTACTTC. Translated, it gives CASSFGSSGLQETQYF. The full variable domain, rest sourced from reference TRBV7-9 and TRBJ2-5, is DTGVSQNPRHKITKRGQNVTFRCDPISEHNRLYWYRQTLGQGPEFLTYFQNEAQLEKSRLLSDRFSAERPKGSFSTLEIQRTEQGDSAMYLCASSFGSSGLQETQYFGPGTRLLVL.

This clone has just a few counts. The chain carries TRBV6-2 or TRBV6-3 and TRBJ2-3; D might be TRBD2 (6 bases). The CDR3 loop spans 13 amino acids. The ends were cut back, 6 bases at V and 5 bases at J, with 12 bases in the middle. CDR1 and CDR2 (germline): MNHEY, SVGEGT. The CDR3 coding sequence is TGTGCCAGCAGCCCTCAGGAGGGAGATACGCAGTATTTT. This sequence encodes CASSPQEGDTQYF.

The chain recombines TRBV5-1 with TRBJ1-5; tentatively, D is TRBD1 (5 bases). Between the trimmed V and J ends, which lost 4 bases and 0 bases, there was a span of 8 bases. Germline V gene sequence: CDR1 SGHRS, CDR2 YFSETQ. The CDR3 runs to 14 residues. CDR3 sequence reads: CASSPDSSNQPQHF. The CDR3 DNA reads TGCGCCAGCAGCCCTGACAGTAGCAATCAGCCCCAGCATTTT.

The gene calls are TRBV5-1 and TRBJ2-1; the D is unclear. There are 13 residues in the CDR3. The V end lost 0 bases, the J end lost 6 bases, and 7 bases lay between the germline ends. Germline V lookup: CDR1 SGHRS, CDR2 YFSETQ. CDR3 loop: CASSLELLNEQFF. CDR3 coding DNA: TGCGCCAGCAGCTTGGAACTGCTCAATGAGCAGTTCTTC.

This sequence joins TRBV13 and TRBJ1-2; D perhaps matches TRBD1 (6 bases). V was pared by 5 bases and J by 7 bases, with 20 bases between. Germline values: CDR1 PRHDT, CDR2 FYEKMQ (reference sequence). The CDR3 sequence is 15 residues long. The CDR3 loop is CASSPRVGAHSGYTF. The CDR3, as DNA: TGTGCCAGCAGCCCTAGGGTGGGGGCGCATAGTGGCTACACCTTC.

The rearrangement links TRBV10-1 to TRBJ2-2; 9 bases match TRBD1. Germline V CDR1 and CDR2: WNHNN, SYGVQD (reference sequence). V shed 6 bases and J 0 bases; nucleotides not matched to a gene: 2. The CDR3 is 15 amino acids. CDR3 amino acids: CASSRDRANTGELFF. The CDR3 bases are TGCGCCAGCAGCCGGGACAGGGCGAACACCGGGGAGCTGTTTTTT.